This T cell receptor beta chain was documented in a study of cytomegalovirus exposure and HLA in healthy donors. Trimming stripped 3 bases from V and 2 bases from J, with 14 bases between. CDR1 GTSNPN and CDR2 SVGIG come from the germline V gene (reference sequence). This CDR3 is 15 amino acids long. Whole-study results and caveats: As a later analysis showed, a missense DCLRE1C variant was linked to trimming of TCR beta V- and J-genes. A few CMV-associated chains proved CMV antigen-specific in vitro.

This clone has more than one count but fewer than ten. The target antigen is unknown. PCR employed 60 Vbeta and 13 Jbeta primers. Sequencing used immunoSEQ multiplex PCR; TCRdb keeps in-frame clones, though not all of them. Of about 80,000 clones in the sample, around 80% were seen once. Material for sequencing was PBMCs. The sequence was collected from a man aged 25 to 40 in good health and CMV-seronegative. The V call is TRBV30, the J call TRBJ1-5; D not certain. The CDR3: CAWRAHYGGNQPQHF. DNA for the CDR3: TGTGCCTGGAGAGCACATTACGGGGGCAATCAGCCCCAGCATTTT.